Here is one T cell receptor (beta chain) with its context. As yet, its antigen is unknown. The data belong to a study of siplizumab effects on memory and regulatory T cells. Trimming removed 1 base from V and 6 bases from J, with 9 bases in between. In germline, CDR1 is MGHDK, CDR2 SYGVNS. The CDR3 loop spans 14 amino acids. The study assayed approximately 100,000 TCR templates per sample. Clones were sequenced by immunoSEQ multiplex PCR, and TCRdb holds only the in-frame ones, with some missing. The data show some 96,000 clones, about 95% seen once. The study, taken as a whole, reports: Significant reduction of alloreactive sequences traceable to unstimulated CD4+ memory cells was observed with siplizumab. Naive T cells were seen as more diverse than memory cells and as major alloresponse contributors.

The source of this sequence is a human donor in good health. The V and J genes are TRBV25-1 and TRBJ1-4; D might be TRBD1 (5 bases). Specimen: non-Treg CD4+ T cells sorted from blood. The CDR3 protein is CASSEFGGDEKLFF. The DNA of the CDR3 is TGTGCCAGCAGTGAATTCGGGGGGGATGAAAAACTGTTTTTT.